The 7 T cell receptor beta chains in this list originate from one sample, sequenced in a study of shared clonotypes between healthy human individuals. TCRdb keeps only in-frame clones here, not all; method: immunoSEQ multiplex PCR. The table includes about 490,000 clones, approximately 81% detected once. Material for sequencing was PBMCs. All receptors come from a woman aged 40 to 50 in good health. Some clones in this sample may be carry-over from other donors' samples.

This chain uses TRBV28 with TRBJ2-1; 7 nucleotides align to TRBD2. V trimming: 5 bases; J trimming: 0 bases; junction bases outside the gene matches: 7. The CDR3 has 16 amino acids. Germline loops: CDR1 MDHEN, CDR2 SYDVKM. CDR3 protein: CASSLPWTSSYNEQFF. DNA of the CDR3: TGTGCCAGCAGTCTACCATGGACTAGCTCCTACAATGAGCAGTTCTTC.

The chain uses TRBV28 and TRBJ2-1; maybe TRBD2 (6 bases). Trimming cost V 7 bases and J 9 bases, with 13 bases left between them. This CDR3 comprises 12 residues. Germline CDR1 and CDR2: MDHEN and SYDVKM. The CDR3 DNA sequence: TGTGCCAGCACCCCTCCGGGAGCTGAGCAGTTCTTC. This translates into CASTPPGAEQFF. Full variable domain (outside the CDR3, taken from reference TRBV28 and TRBJ2-1): DVKVTQSSRYLVKRTGEKVFLECVQDMDHENMFWYRQDPGLGLRLIYFSYDVKMKEKGDIPEGYSVSREKKERFSLILESASTNQTSMYLCASTPPGAEQFFGPGTRLTVL.

This clone was picked up a small number of times. V gene TRBV6-4 combines with J gene TRBJ2-1; 8 bases agree with TRBD2. CDR3 size: 15 residues. Germline CDR1 is MRHNA and CDR2 is SNTAGT. V shed 3 bases, J shed 7 bases, and the junction held 8 bases outside the gene matches. The CDR3 DNA is TGTGCCAGCAGTGAAACTAGCGGAGGGGGTAATGAGCAGTTCTTC. This codes for CASSETSGGGNEQFF.

For this clone: One junction end disagrees with the germline gene, perhaps due to a read error. The V and J genes are TRBV27 and TRBJ1-1; perhaps TRBD1 as D (6 bases). Germline assignment: CDR1 MNHEY and CDR2 SMNVEV (reference sequence). The CDR3 is 13 residues long. The chain's CDR3 is CTSSLSRGTEAFF. Here the CDR3 DNA reads TGTACCAGCAGTTTAAGCAGGGGCACTGAAGCTTTCTTT.

Worth noting for this clone: A single base is all that separates this from a far larger clone, so a read error is likely. The same CDR3 is also encoded by other DNA sequences in this sample. The rearrangement joins TRBV5-1 to TRBJ2-5; D is ambiguous. The CDR3 has 12 amino acids. Trimming pared 2 bases from V and 8 bases from J, leaving 10 bases between. Germline V CDR1 and CDR2: SGHRS, YFSETQ. The CDR3 DNA follows: TGCGCCAGCAGCTTTGACTCCTTCACCCAGTACTTC. Amino acid sequence: CASSFDSFTQYF.

This chain uses TRBV30 with TRBJ2-1, with D possibly TRBD1 on 6 matching bases. CDR3 length: 13 amino acids. The germline gives CDR1 GTSNPN, CDR2 SVGIG (reference sequence). Deletions cut 3 bases from V and 13 bases from J, with 19 bases between. Here the CDR3 reads CAWSLKWGPNQFF. CDR3 DNA: TGTGCCTGGAGCCTAAAATGGGGGCCAAACCAGTTCTTC.

The rearrangement uses TRBV5-6 and TRBJ2-1; no definite D call. The CDR3 contains 15 residues. V lost 6 bases and J lost 0, with 13 bases in between. CDR1 SGHDT and CDR2 YYEEEE come from the germline V gene. This CDR3 is CASNKEGNSYNEQFF. The CDR3 coding sequence is TGTGCCAGCAATAAGGAAGGCAACTCCTACAATGAGCAGTTCTTC. Full variable domain (rest looked up from reference TRBV5-6 and TRBJ2-1): DAGVTQSPTHLIKTRGQQVTLRCSPKSGHDTVSWYQQALGQGPQFIFQYYEEEERQRGNFPDRFSGHQFPNYSSELNVNALLLGDSALYLCASNKEGNSYNEQFFGPGTRLTVL.